This TCR beta chain was retrieved from a study of T cells in Graves' hyperthyroidism and ophthalmopathy. Study-level findings and limits: Blood also carried most thyroid clonotypes expanded above 0.001. Classification by a 13 V-J model distinguished ophthalmopathy from stable hyperthyroidism.

Individuals with ophthalmopathy presented a Clinical Activity Score of at least 3, a NOSPECS grade of at least 4 and a duration under 3 months. PBMCs came from 10 ml fresh peripheral blood. About this clonotype: Antigen: not known.

V lost 0 bases to trimming and J lost 8 bases; unmatched junction nucleotides: 4. CDR1 SGHRS and CDR2 YFSETQ come from the germline V gene. The CDR3 has 15 amino acids. TCR beta CDR3 sequences were amplified from RNA transcripts. HTBI primers were employed in a first-round RT-PCR of the TCR CDR3. MiXCR, applied by TCRdb to the multiplex PCR reads, yields one record per CDR3 protein. The profile shows approximately 300,000 distinct CDR3 sequences, about 19% of them singletons. The sequenced sample was blood. The chain employs TRBV5-1 and TRBJ2-1; TRBD2 agrees at 11 bases. This receptor was identified in a man aged 50-59 years with Graves' ophthalmopathy. CDR3 DNA sequence: TGCGCCAGCAGCTTGGTGTTAGCGGGAGGGGATGAGCAGTTCTTC. It is translated as CASSLVLAGGDEQFF.